These 29 T cell receptor beta chains share one sample of origin, sequenced in a study of regulatory T cells in long-lasting Graves disease. Time point described: persistent/refractory GD, antithyroid drugs over 5 years with positive TRAb. Making the TCR library involved RNA that had been extracted from PBMCs. Construction of the TCR beta libraries employed iRepertoire HTBI primers in conjunction with Arm-PCR of CDR3 regions. One entry per CDR3 protein results from TCRdb running MiXCR on the multiplex PCR reads. The table lists roughly 450,000 distinct CDR3 sequences, around 22% of them singletons. The sample consisted of peripheral blood mononuclear cells (PBMCs), taken when the disease was refractory, from a patient treated with antithyroid drugs. These receptors were obtained from a female donor with Graves disease.

The chain is built from TRBV12-3 or TRBV12-4 and TRBJ2-7; perhaps TRBD1 as D (5 bases). Trimming shortened V by 4 bases and J by 3 bases, and 10 bases separated the two germline ends. The CDR3 runs to 13 residues. CDR3 loop: CASSWGHSYEQYF. The CDR3 nucleotides read TGTGCCAGCAGTTGGGGCCACAGCTACGAGCAGTACTTC.

The chain couples TRBV6-5 to TRBJ2-7; D remains ambiguous. This CDR3 region has 11 residues. Between the trimmed V and J ends, which lost 2 bases and 7 bases, there was a span of 6 bases. Germline CDR1 and CDR2: MNHEY and SVGAGI. The CDR3 loop is CASSYAREQYF. CDR3 DNA sequence: TGTGCCAGCAGTTACGCCCGGGAGCAGTACTTC.

In this sample, this clonotype turned up a few times. CDR3 sequence reads: CASLTSGNDNEQFF. CDR3 sequence (DNA): TGTGCCAGTTTAACTAGCGGGAACGACAATGAGCAGTTCTTC. This chain links TRBV28 with TRBJ2-1, with TRBD2 identical over 10 bases. CDR1 is MDHEN, CDR2 SYDVKM, per germline. The CDR3 has 14 amino acids. J gave up 5 bases and V 9 bases, and 7 bases lay outside the gene matches.

This clonotype was picked up many times. J is TRBJ2-7 and V is TRBV29-1; D may be TRBD2 (5 bases). Germline-derived CDR1 and CDR2 are SQVTM and ANQGSEA. The germline V and J ends were trimmed by 4 bases and 0 bases, with 19 bases remaining between them. This CDR3 comprises 16 residues. Here the CDR3 reads CSVVGDQATRSYEQYF. CDR3 in DNA: TGCAGCGTTGTGGGAGACCAGGCCACCCGCTCCTACGAGCAGTACTTC.

Turning to this clonotype: A read error is possible here, since a much larger clone lies one base away. The genes are TRBV11-2 and TRBJ1-1; D is uncertain. The CDR3 is made up of 12 amino acids. Germline V lookup: CDR1 SGHAT, CDR2 FQNNGV. CDR3 region: CASSRSRTGAFF. In DNA form, the CDR3 reads TGTGCCAGCTCCCGGTCTAGGACTGGAGCTTTCTTT.

The chain combines TRBV10-3 with TRBJ1-5; no clear D. Germline CDR1 and CDR2: ENHRY and SYGVKD. V was cut by 4 bases and J by 3 bases, with 10 bases left in between. The CDR3 runs to 14 residues. CDR3: CAISAAATNQPQHF. DNA for the CDR3: TGTGCCATCAGTGCGGCGGCGACCAATCAGCCCCAGCATTTT.

The chain employs TRBV18 and TRBJ2-1, with 9 bases matching TRBD2. The J segment lost 4 bases and the V segment lost 4 bases, leaving 5 bases of the junction unmatched. The germline V gene has CDR1 KGHSH and CDR2 LQKENI. The CDR3 loop spans 15 amino acids. CDR3 sequence reads: CASSLSGGSYNEQFF. In DNA form, the CDR3 reads TGTGCCAGCTCACTTAGCGGGGGAAGTTACAATGAGCAGTTCTTC. Filled out from reference TRBV18 and TRBJ2-1, the complete variable domain reads NAGVMQNPRHLVRRRGQEARLRCSPMKGHSHVYWYRQLPEEGLKFMVYLQKENIIDESGMPKERFSAEFPKEGPSILRIQQVVRGDSAAYFCASSLSGGSYNEQFFGPGTRLTVL.

CDR3 DNA sequence: TGTGCCAGCAGTGAAGCTATGGCTAGCGGGACTACAGATACGCAGTATTTT. Encoded protein: CASSEAMASGTTDTQYF. The chain has TRBV2 and TRBJ2-3; TRBD2 matches at 9 bases. CDR1 and CDR2 (germline): SNHLY, FYNNEI. Trimming cost V 0 bases and J 3 bases; bases outside gene matches: 7. This CDR3 comprises 17 residues. Filled out from reference TRBV2 and TRBJ2-3, the complete variable domain reads EPEVTQTPSHQVTQMGQEVILRCVPISNHLYFYWYRQILGQKVEFLVSFYNNEISEKSEIFDDQFSVERPDGSNFTLKIRSTKLEDSAMYFCASSEAMASGTTDTQYFGPGTRLTVL.

This clonotype was detected many times. The V and J genes are TRBV7-9 and TRBJ2-5; D gene uncertain. The germline V gene encodes CDR1 SEHNR and CDR2 FQNEAQ (reference sequence). Between the trimmed V and J ends, which lost 5 bases and 3 bases, there was a span of 16 bases. The CDR3 loop spans 15 amino acids. The DNA of the CDR3 is TGTGCCAGCAGCCCGACGTTGGGCAGAGAAGAGACCCAGTACTTC. It yields the protein CASSPTLGREETQYF.

This clonotype was counted only a few times. The chain recombines TRBV5-1 with TRBJ2-7; a possible D gene is TRBD2 (5 bases). CDR3 length: 13 residues. Germline V CDR1 and CDR2: SGHRS, YFSETQ. With 7 bases removed from V and 3 bases from J, the gap between germline ends came to 14 bases. The DNA for the CDR3 is TGCGCCAGCCAGAGGACGGGGAACTACGAGCAGTACTTC. Protein sequence: CASQRTGNYEQYF.

This clonotype was recorded many times. The chain has TRBV7-2 and TRBJ1-5; D is unclear. The V and J ends lost 1 base and 2 bases respectively, with 9 bases between them. The CDR3 contains 15 residues. CDR1 is SGHTA and CDR2 is FQGNSA in the germline V gene. This CDR3 is CASSLDERRNQPQHF. CDR3 nucleotide sequence: TGTGCCAGCAGCTTAGACGAGAGACGCAATCAGCCCCAGCATTTT.

This clonotype showed up many times. The chain's CDR3 is CASSVGEAPESKNIQYF. The CDR3 DNA sequence: TGTGCCAGCAGCGTCGGGGAGGCCCCAGAGTCTAAAAACATTCAGTACTTC. The chain employs TRBV9 and TRBJ2-4; D is possibly TRBD2 (6 bases). CDR3 length equals 17 residues. The V end was cut by 2 bases, the J end by 4 bases, with 19 bases between. Germline V lookup: CDR1 SGDLS, CDR2 YYNGEE.

The chain has TRBV6-5 and TRBJ2-7; weak D call: TRBD2 (5 bases). CDR3 length: 16 amino acids. Between the trimmed V and J ends, which lost 4 bases and 2 bases, there was a span of 18 bases. Looked up from germline, CDR1 is MNHEY and CDR2 is SVGAGI. CDR3 bases: TGTGCCAGCAGTTCGCGGAGAGGGCGGGTAGCCTACGAGCAGTACTTC. This sequence encodes CASSSRRGRVAYEQYF.

CDR3 protein: CASSSPGQGTPNSYEQYF. The CDR3, as DNA: TGTGCCAGCAGTTCCCCGGGACAGGGGACACCAAACTCCTACGAGCAGTACTTC. The chain couples TRBV25-1 to TRBJ2-7; 10 nucleotides agree with TRBD1. Losses at the gene ends were 5 bases for V and 0 bases for J; bases not matched to a gene: 13. This CDR3 spans 18 amino acids. Germline CDR1 and CDR2: MGHDK and SYGVNS.

The chain uses TRBV7-9 and TRBJ2-7, with 14 nucleotides matching TRBD2. CDR1 and CDR2 (germline): SEHNR, FQNEAQ (reference sequence). Trimming cost V 5 bases and J 6 bases; bases outside gene matches: 12. This CDR3 region has 17 residues. The CDR3 nucleotides read TGTGCCAGCAGCCCCCCGGGACTAGCGGGAGCCCGGAGCGAGCAGTACTTC. The encoded protein is CASSPPGLAGARSEQYF.

This clonotype was picked up many times. The gene calls are TRBV7-2 and TRBJ2-7; D possibly uses TRBD1 or TRBD2 (5 bases each). Germline V gene lookup returns CDR1 SGHTA and CDR2 FQGNSA. CDR3 length: 16 amino acids. V gave up 4 bases and J gave up 5 bases, with 21 bases separating them. The chain's CDR3 is CASSSKGRGVEDEQYF. CDR3 nucleotides: TGTGCCAGCAGCTCCAAGGGTAGAGGGGTCGAGGACGAGCAGTACTTC.

This clonotype was picked up a small number of times. V is TRBV25-1 and J is TRBJ1-5; D gene unclear. The CDR3 is made up of 14 amino acids. Germline CDR1 MGHDK, CDR2 SYGVNS. The V end lost 2 bases, the J end lost 0 bases, and 5 bases lay between the germline ends. CDR3 amino acids: CASSEPGSNQPQHF. DNA of the CDR3: TGTGCCAGCAGTGAACCGGGTAGCAATCAGCCCCAGCATTTT.

This clonotype was seen ten or more times. The chain links TRBV3-1 to TRBJ1-2; D remains unclear. The germline V gene encodes CDR1 LGHDT and CDR2 YNNKEL (reference sequence). The CDR3 is 12 amino acids. V gave up 1 base and J gave up 4 bases, with 4 bases separating them. CDR3 bases: TGTGCCAGCAGCCAAGGAGGCTATGGCTACACCTTC. Its translation is CASSQGGYGYTF.

This clonotype showed up just a few times. This chain links TRBV18 with TRBJ2-6, with 7 positions matching TRBD2. This CDR3 contains 17 residues. Looked up from germline, CDR1 is KGHSH and CDR2 is LQKENI. V gave up 3 bases and J gave up 0 bases; unmatched junction bases: 5. Written as DNA, the CDR3 is TGTGCCAGCTCACCCCGCGGGAGTGACTCTGGGGCCAACGTCCTGACTTTC. This codes for CASSPRGSDSGANVLTF.

Ten or more counts support this clonotype. V gene TRBV12-3 or TRBV12-4 combines with J gene TRBJ2-5, with 7 bases identical to TRBD2. This CDR3 has 17 amino acids. V lost 7 bases to trimming and J lost 1 base; unmatched junction nucleotides: 15. CDR3 loop: CASTIFSAGDFQETQYF. The CDR3 DNA is TGTGCCAGCACAATCTTTTCCGCGGGGGACTTCCAAGAGACCCAGTACTTC.

J is TRBJ2-2 and V is TRBV6-2 or TRBV6-3, with 10 bases that match TRBD2. Per the germline V gene, CDR1 is MNHEY and CDR2 is SVGEGT. The V segment lost 5 bases and the J segment 4 bases; nucleotides outside the gene matches: 4. The CDR3 spans 15 residues. DNA for the CDR3: TGTGCCAGCAGTCTAGCGGGAGAGGTCACCGGGGAGCTGTTTTTT. Translation: CASSLAGEVTGELFF.

This sequence joins TRBV29-1 and TRBJ1-1, with D uncertain. The CDR3 has 10 amino acids. Germline loops: CDR1 SQVTM, CDR2 ANQGSEA. V lost 4 bases, J lost 5 bases, and 5 bases lay in between. The DNA of the CDR3 is TGCAGCGTTGCCCTGACTGAAGCTTTCTTT. Encoded protein: CSVALTEAFF.

There are many counts of this clonotype. The rearrangement joins TRBV20-1 to TRBJ2-7; no clear D gene. The CDR3 has 13 residues. The V gene lost 3 bases and the J gene lost 3 bases, with 12 bases spanning the gap. Per germline, CDR1 DFQATT and CDR2 SNEGSKA (reference sequence). The CDR3 here is CSARVPASYEQYF. The CDR3 DNA reads as TGCAGTGCTAGGGTACCAGCGAGCTACGAGCAGTACTTC.

The CDR3 is CASSPGGVGNTEAFF. CDR3 sequence (DNA): TGTGCCAGCTCACCGGGGGGTGTGGGGAACACTGAAGCTTTCTTT. The rearrangement joins TRBV18 to TRBJ1-1; D perhaps matches TRBD1 (5 bases). CDR3 length equals 15 residues. Germline V lookup: CDR1 KGHSH, CDR2 LQKENI. Trimming cost V 3 bases and J 1 base, with 12 bases left between them. Complete variable domain (other parts from reference TRBV18 and TRBJ1-1): NAGVMQNPRHLVRRRGQEARLRCSPMKGHSHVYWYRQLPEEGLKFMVYLQKENIIDESGMPKERFSAEFPKEGPSILRIQQVVRGDSAAYFCASSPGGVGNTEAFFGQGTRLTVV.

This chain joins TRBV18 and TRBJ2-7; D is undetermined. Germline V CDR1 and CDR2: KGHSH, LQKENI. This CDR3 comprises 13 residues. Trimming removed 0 bases from V and 6 bases from J, with 9 bases in between. The CDR3 DNA sequence: TGTGCCAGCTCACCACCGTCGCAATCCGAGCAGTACTTC. This sequence encodes CASSPPSQSEQYF.

The chain links TRBV18 to TRBJ1-1; 7 nucleotides agree with TRBD1. Germline CDR1 is KGHSH and CDR2 is LQKENI. The CDR3 has 14 amino acids. Unmatched junction bases numbered 5, after V lost 1 base and J lost 6 bases. In nucleotides, the CDR3 is TGTGCCAGCTCACCACTTACAGGGGATTCTGAAGCTTTCTTT. Its protein is CASSPLTGDSEAFF.

In this sample, this clonotype turned up many times. One junction end disagrees with the germline gene, perhaps due to a read error. The CDR3 loop reads CASREGSDRNGYTF. CDR3 nucleotide sequence: TGTGCCAGCAGAGAAGGGAGCGACAGGAATGGCTACACCTTC. The chain employs TRBV6-1 and TRBJ1-2, with D maybe TRBD1 (6 bases). The CDR3 is 14 amino acids. The germline CDR1 and CDR2 sequences are MNHNS and SASEGT.

This clonotype was observed at least ten times. V usage is TRBV28 and J usage is TRBJ2-7; the match to TRBD1 covers 7 bases. The CDR3 runs to 17 residues. J lost 0 bases, V lost 2 bases, and 10 bases had no gene match. Germline lookup yields CDR1 MDHEN and CDR2 SYDVKM. The chain's CDR3 is CASSLGPQGKGSYEQYF. DNA for the CDR3: TGTGCCAGCAGTTTAGGGCCACAGGGGAAAGGCTCCTACGAGCAGTACTTC.

The genes are TRBV29-1 and TRBJ1-2; weak D call: TRBD1 (5 bases). The germline V and J ends were trimmed by 4 bases and 2 bases, with 14 bases remaining between them. In germline, CDR1 is SQVTM, CDR2 ANQGSEA. The CDR3 totals 14 residues. The CDR3 DNA is TGCAGCGTTGTGGCGGTCCAGGGAAACTATGGCTACACCTTC. Translation gives CSVVAVQGNYGYTF.